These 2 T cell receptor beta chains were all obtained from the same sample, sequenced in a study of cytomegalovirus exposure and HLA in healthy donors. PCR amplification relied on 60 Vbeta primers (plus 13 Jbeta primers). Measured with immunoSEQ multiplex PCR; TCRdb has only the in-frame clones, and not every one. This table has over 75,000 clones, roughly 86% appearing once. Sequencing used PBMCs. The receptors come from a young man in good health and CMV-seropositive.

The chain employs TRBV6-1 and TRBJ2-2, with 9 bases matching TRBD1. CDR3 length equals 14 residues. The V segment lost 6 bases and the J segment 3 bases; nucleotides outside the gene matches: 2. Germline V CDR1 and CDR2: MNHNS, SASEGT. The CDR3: CASSRDRDTGELFF. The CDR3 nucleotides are TGTGCCAGCAGCCGGGACAGGGACACCGGGGAGCTGTTTTTT.

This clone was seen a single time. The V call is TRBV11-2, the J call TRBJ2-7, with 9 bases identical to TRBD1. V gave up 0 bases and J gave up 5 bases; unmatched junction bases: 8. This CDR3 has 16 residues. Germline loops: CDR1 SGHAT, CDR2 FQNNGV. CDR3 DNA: TGTGCCAGCAGCTTAGACCCGGGACAGGGAAAAAACGAGCAGTACTTC. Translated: CASSLDPGQGKNEQYF.